What follows describes a single TCR beta chain. Its target is not known. The data were taken from a study of cytomegalovirus exposure and HLA in healthy donors. The study, taken as a whole, reports: Indistinguishable V segments such as TRBV6-2 and TRBV6-3 were excluded.

CDR3 length: 13 amino acids. Germline-derived CDR1 and CDR2 are SGDLS and YYNGEE. Trimming took 0 bases from V and 11 from J, leaving 9 bases between them. PCR amplification relied on 60 Vbeta primers (plus 13 Jbeta primers). Only in-frame clones appear in the TCRdb table, and some are missing; sequencing was by immunoSEQ multiplex PCR. The table shows approximately 190,000 clones, with roughly 87% occurring only once. The gene calls are TRBV9 and TRBJ1-6; D not certain. The origin of this receptor is a boy aged 2-9 years in good health and CMV-seronegative. The sample comprised PBMCs. The CDR3 region is CASSVVLEAPLHF. In nucleotides, the CDR3 is TGTGCCAGCAGCGTAGTATTGGAGGCACCCCTCCACTTT.